This T cell receptor (beta chain) emerged from a study of blood T cell repertoires in COVID-19. Study-wide background: COVID-19 samples collected from the United States, Italy and Spain covered acute and convalescent phases. In each case, the material was cDNA or gDNA derived from T cells, B-cell-depleted T cells, or PBMCs.

Germline CDR1 is SGHRS and CDR2 is YFSETQ. Germline trimming cut 5 bases from V and 4 bases from J; bases unmatched to any gene: 5. The CDR3 contains 13 residues. In the study's own analysis: Estimated nucleated cell counts came from reference gene primer amplification. TCRdb's table, derived via immunoSEQ multiplex PCR, lists solely in-frame clones and lacks some. The V and J calls and clone size are taken from that table; D and trimming were inferred from the DNA. This sample carries 200,000 to 250,000 clones, approximately 86% of them seen once, and the ten largest clones take 5.5% to 7.5%. Specimen: peripheral blood. The TCR sequence derives from an older woman with active or convalescent COVID-19. V gene TRBV5-1 combines with J gene TRBJ1-2; TRBD1 aligns across 7 bases. The CDR3 nucleotides are TGCGCCAGCAGGTCGACAGGGCGCTATGGCTACACCTTC. Protein: CASRSTGRYGYTF.